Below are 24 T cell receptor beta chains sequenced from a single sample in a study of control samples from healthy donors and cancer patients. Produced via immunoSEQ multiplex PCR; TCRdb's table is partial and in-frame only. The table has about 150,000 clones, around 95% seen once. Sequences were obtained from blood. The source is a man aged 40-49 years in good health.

The CDR3 spells CAWRTGQGPQPQHF. The CDR3, as DNA: TGTGCCTGGAGAACGGGACAGGGTCCTCAGCCCCAGCATTTT. The chain joins TRBV30 to TRBJ1-5; 9 bases fit TRBD1. Losses at the gene ends were 3 bases for V and 6 bases for J; bases not matched to a gene: 6. The CDR3 loop spans 14 amino acids. The germline CDR1 and CDR2 sequences are GTSNPN and SVGIG (reference sequence).

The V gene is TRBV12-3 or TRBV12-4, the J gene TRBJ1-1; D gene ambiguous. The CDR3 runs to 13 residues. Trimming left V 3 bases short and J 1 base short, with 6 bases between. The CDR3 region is CASSFSQNTEAFF. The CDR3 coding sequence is TGTGCCAGCAGTTTTTCGCAGAACACTGAAGCTTTCTTT.

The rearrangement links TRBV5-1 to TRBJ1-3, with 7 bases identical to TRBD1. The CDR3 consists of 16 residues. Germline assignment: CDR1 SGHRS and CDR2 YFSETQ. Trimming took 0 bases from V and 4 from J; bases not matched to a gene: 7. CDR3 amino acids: CASSLVAGGSGNTIYF. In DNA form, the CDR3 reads TGCGCCAGCAGCTTGGTCGCAGGGGGATCCGGAAACACCATATATTTT.

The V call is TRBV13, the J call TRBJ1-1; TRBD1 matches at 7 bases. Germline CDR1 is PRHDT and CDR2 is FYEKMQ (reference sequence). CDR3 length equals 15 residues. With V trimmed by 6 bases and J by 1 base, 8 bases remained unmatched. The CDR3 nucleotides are TGTGCCAGCAGAAGCGGACAGGTTCGGAACACTGAAGCTTTCTTT. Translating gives CASRSGQVRNTEAFF. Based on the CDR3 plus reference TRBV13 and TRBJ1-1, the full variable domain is AAGVIQSPRHLIKEKRETATLKCYPIPRHDTVYWYQQGPGQDPQFLISFYEKMQSDKGSIPDRFSAQQFSDYHSELNMSSLELGDSALYFCASRSGQVRNTEAFFGQGTRLTVV.

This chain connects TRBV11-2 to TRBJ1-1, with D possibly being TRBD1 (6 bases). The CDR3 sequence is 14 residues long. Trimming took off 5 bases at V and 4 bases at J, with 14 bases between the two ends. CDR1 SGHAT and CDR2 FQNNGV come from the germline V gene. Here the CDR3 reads CASSLRLDSTEAFF. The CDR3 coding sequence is TGTGCCAGCAGCCTCCGGTTGGACAGCACTGAAGCTTTCTTT.

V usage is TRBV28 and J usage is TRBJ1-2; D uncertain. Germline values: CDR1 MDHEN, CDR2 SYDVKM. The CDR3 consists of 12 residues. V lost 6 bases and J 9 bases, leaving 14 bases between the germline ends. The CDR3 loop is CASRTSAASYTF. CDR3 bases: TGTGCCAGCAGGACCAGTGCGGCAAGCTACACCTTC.

As DNA, the CDR3 is TGTGCCAGCAGTTTGTTATATGGCTACACCTTC. Residues: CASSLLYGYTF. V gene TRBV12-3 or TRBV12-4 combines with J gene TRBJ1-2, with unresolved D. This CDR3 is built from 11 residues. V was cut by 3 bases and J by 5 bases, with 4 bases left in between.

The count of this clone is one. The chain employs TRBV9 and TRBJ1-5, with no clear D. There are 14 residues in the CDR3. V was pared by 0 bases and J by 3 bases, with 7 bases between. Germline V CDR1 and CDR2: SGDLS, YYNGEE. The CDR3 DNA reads TGTGCCAGCAGCGTAGGCAGCTACAATCAGCCCCAGCATTTT. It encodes CASSVGSYNQPQHF.

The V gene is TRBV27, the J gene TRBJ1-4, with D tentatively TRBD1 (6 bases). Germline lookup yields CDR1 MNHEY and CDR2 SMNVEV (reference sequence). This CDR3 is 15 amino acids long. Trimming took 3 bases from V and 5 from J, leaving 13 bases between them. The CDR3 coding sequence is TGTGCCAGCAGTTTGGGGCAGGGGAGGAATGAAAAACTGTTTTTT. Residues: CASSLGQGRNEKLFF.

Here the CDR3 DNA reads TGTGCCAGCAGTTACTCGTACCATAGTCCCAACACTGAAGCTTTCTTT. It codes for CASSYSYHSPNTEAFF. The chain has TRBV6-5 and TRBJ1-1; D gene uncertain. The CDR3 sequence is 16 residues long. V lost 0 bases, J lost 2 bases, and 13 bases lay in between. Germline V gene lookup returns CDR1 MNHEY and CDR2 SVGAGI.

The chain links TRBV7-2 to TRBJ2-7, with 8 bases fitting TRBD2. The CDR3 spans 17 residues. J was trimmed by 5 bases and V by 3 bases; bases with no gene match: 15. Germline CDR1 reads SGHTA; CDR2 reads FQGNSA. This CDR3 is CASSFSSGSRGDNEQYF. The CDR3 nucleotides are TGTGCCAGCAGCTTTTCTAGCGGTTCGCGGGGGGACAACGAGCAGTACTTC.

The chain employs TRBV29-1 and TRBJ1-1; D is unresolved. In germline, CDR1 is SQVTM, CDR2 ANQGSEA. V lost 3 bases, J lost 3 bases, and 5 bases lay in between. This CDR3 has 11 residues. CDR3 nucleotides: TGCAGCGTTGAGAGGGACACTGAAGCTTTCTTT. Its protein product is CSVERDTEAFF.

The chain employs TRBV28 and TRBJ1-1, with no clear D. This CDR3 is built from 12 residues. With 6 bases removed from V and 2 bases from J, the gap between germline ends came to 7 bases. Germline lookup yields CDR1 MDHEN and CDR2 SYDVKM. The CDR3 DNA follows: TGTGCCAGCAGAGAGTCTAACACTGAAGCTTTCTTT. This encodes CASRESNTEAFF. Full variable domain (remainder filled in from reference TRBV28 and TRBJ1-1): DVKVTQSSRYLVKRTGEKVFLECVQDMDHENMFWYRQDPGLGLRLIYFSYDVKMKEKGDIPEGYSVSREKKERFSLILESASTNQTSMYLCASRESNTEAFFGQGTRLTVV.

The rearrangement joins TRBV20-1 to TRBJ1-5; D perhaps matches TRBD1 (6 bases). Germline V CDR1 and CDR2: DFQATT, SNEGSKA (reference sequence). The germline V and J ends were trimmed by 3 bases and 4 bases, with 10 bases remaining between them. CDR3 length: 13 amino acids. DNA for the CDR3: TGCAGTGCTAGTGGACAGATAAATCAGCCCCAGCATTTT. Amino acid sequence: CSASGQINQPQHF.

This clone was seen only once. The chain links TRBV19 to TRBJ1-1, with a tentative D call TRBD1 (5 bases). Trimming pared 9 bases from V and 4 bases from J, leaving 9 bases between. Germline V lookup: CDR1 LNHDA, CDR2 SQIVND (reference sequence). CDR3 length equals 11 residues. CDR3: CASYRSTEAFF. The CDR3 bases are TGTGCCAGCTACAGGAGCACTGAAGCTTTCTTT.

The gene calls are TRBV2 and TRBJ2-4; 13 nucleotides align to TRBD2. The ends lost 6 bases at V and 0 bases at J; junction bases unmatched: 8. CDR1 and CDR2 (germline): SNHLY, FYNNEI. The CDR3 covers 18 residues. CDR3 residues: CASSVTSGGLLAKNIQYF. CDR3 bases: TGTGCCAGCAGCGTGACTAGCGGGGGGCTTCTAGCCAAAAACATTCAGTACTTC.

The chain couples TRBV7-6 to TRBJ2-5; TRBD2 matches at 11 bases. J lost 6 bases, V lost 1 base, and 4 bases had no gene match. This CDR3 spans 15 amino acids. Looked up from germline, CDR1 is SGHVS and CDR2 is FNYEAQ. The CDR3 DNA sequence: TGTGCCAGCAGCTTAGGCCTAGCGGGGGGTAAGACCCAGTACTTC. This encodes CASSLGLAGGKTQYF.

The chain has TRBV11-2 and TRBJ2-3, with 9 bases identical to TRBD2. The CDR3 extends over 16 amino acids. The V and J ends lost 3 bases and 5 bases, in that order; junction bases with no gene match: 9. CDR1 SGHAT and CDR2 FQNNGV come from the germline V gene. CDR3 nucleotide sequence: TGTGCCAGCAGCTTGGTAGCGGGGGCTGGGGTAGATACGCAGTATTTT. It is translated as CASSLVAGAGVDTQYF.

In nucleotides, the CDR3 is TGCGCCAGCAGCCCCCCCGGACAGGGCGGCGCTCAGCCCCAGCATTTT. This encodes CASSPPGQGGAQPQHF. The chain couples TRBV4-1 to TRBJ1-5; 8 nucleotides agree with TRBD1. The germline V gene has CDR1 MGHRA and CDR2 YSYEKL. J lost 6 bases, V lost 4 bases, and 11 bases had no gene match. This CDR3 is 16 amino acids long.

The CDR3 coding sequence is TGTGCCAGCAGCTTAGCTTTTATGCGTTACGAGCAGTACTTC. This gives the protein CASSLAFMRYEQYF. The genes are TRBV11-2 and TRBJ2-7, with no clear D. The V gene's germline CDR1 is SGHAT and CDR2 FQNNGV. Trimming stripped 1 base from V and 4 bases from J, with 11 bases between. The CDR3 extends over 14 amino acids.

This CDR3 is CASSMTGNTEAFF. CDR3 in DNA: TGTGCCAGCAGCATGACAGGGAACACTGAAGCTTTCTTT. The chain recombines TRBV7-6 with TRBJ1-1; D possibly corresponds to TRBD1 (6 bases). Trimming shortened V by 5 bases and J by 1 base, and 8 bases separated the two germline ends. The CDR3 spans 13 residues. CDR1 SGHVS and CDR2 FNYEAQ come from the germline V gene.

This CDR3 reads CASSLAAVSYNEQFF. The CDR3 region has the DNA TGCGCCAGCAGCTTGGCGGCAGTCTCCTACAATGAGCAGTTCTTC. The chain uses TRBV5-1 and TRBJ2-1; unclear D gene. V gave up 0 bases and J gave up 0 bases, with 7 bases separating them. The CDR3 extends over 15 amino acids. Germline CDR1 SGHRS, CDR2 YFSETQ.

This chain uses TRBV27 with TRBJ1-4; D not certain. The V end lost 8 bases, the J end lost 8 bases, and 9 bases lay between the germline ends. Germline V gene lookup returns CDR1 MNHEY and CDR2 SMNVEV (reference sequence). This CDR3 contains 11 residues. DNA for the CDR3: TGTGCCAGCTCGAATAGGGAAAAACTGTTTTTT. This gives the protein CASSNREKLFF. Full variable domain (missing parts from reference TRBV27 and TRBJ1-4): EAQVTQNPRYLITVTGKKLTVTCSQNMNHEYMSWYRQDPGLGLRQIYYSMNVEVTDKGDVPEGYKVSRKEKRNFPLILESPSPNQTSLYFCASSNREKLFFGSGTQLSVL.

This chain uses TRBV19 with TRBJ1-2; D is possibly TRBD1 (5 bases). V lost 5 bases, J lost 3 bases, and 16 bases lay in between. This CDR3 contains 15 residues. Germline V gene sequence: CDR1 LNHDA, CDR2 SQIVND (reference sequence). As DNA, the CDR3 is TGTGCCAGTAGTCCCAACCGGGACCGACACTATGGCTACACCTTC. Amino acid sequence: CASSPNRDRHYGYTF.